The sequence of this TCR beta chain was determined in a study of shared clonotypes between healthy human individuals. Trimming took 1 base from V and 0 from J, leaving 4 bases between them. The CDR3 loop spans 14 amino acids. Germline-derived CDR1 and CDR2 are SNHLY and FYNNEI. Once extracted for a subset, genomic DNA was divided evenly among several immunoSEQ plates. Sequencing was performed with immunoSEQ multiplex PCR; in TCRdb, only in-frame clones are kept and a portion is missing. The sample lists around 2.5 million clones; roughly 93% were seen once. This clonotype originated in a man aged 18-30 years in good health. Some clones in this sample may be carry-over from other donors' samples. V gene TRBV2 combines with J gene TRBJ1-5; the D is unclear. Sequenced: naive CD4+ T cells from PBMCs. Subset described: CD45RA+ positively selected. CDR3 DNA sequence: TGTGCCAGCAGTGAAGGGGTTAGCAATCAGCCCCAGCATTTT. This sequence encodes CASSEGVSNQPQHF.